Listed here are 32 T cell receptor beta chains from one sample, sequenced in a study of blood T cell repertoires in COVID-19. Libraries were prepared by immunoSEQ multiplex PCR; TCRdb keeps only in-frame clonotypes and omits some of them. The sample shows 300,000 to 350,000 clones, around 90% of them seen only once. Material: PBMCs or T cells enriched from blood (not recorded which). These receptors were obtained from a young man who had recovered from COVID-19.

V is TRBV15 and J is TRBJ2-5; D possibly corresponds to TRBD2 (5 bases). Looked up from germline, CDR1 is LNHNV and CDR2 is YYDKDF (reference sequence). The CDR3 loop spans 15 amino acids. With 5 bases removed from V and 0 bases from J, the gap between germline ends came to 13 bases. The CDR3 DNA follows: TGTGCCACCAGCGGAGGCGTGACTAACCAAGAGACCCAGTACTTC. This codes for CATSGGVTNQETQYF.

The J gene is TRBJ2-1, the V gene TRBV27, with 7 positions matching TRBD2. The CDR3 has 14 amino acids. CDR1 MNHEY and CDR2 SMNVEV come from the germline V gene (reference sequence). V lost 3 bases, J lost 4 bases, and 3 bases stayed unmatched. The CDR3 nucleotides are TGTGCCAGCAGTTTCGGGAGGACGTACAATGAGCAGTTCTTC. This codes for CASSFGRTYNEQFF.

This chain joins TRBV7-9 and TRBJ2-7; tentatively, D is TRBD2 (5 bases). The length of the CDR3 is 12 residues. V gave up 5 bases and J gave up 8 bases, with 13 bases separating them. Germline loops: CDR1 SEHNR, CDR2 FQNEAQ (reference sequence). The CDR3 DNA reads as TGTGCCAGCAGCCCCCGGGGAAACCAGCAGTACTTC. Its protein product is CASSPRGNQQYF.

CDR3 nucleotide sequence: TGTGCCAGCAGCCTACGAGGAGGGGTTATGGTCCACTTT. This gives the protein CASSLRGGVMVHF. This sequence joins TRBV28 and TRBJ1-6; D may be TRBD1 (5 bases). V lost 6 bases and J 17 bases, leaving 20 bases between the germline ends. The CDR3 spans 13 residues. CDR1 is MDHEN, CDR2 SYDVKM, per germline.

The chain couples TRBV21-1 to TRBJ2-3; TRBD2 is the table's D call and was not checked against the DNA. TRBV21-1 is given as a pseudogene. The CDR3 covers 16 residues. CDR3 sequence reads: CASSKGLAGPTDTQYF. DNA for the CDR3: TGTGCCAGCAGCAAAGGGTTAGCGGGGCCCACAGATACGCAGTATTTT.

The CDR3 sequence: CASSPETSGGGVETQYF. The CDR3 nucleotides read TGTGCCAGCAGCCCAGAGACTAGCGGGGGGGGTGTAGAGACCCAGTACTTC. The chain has TRBV3-1 (or the pseudogene TRBV3-2) and TRBJ2-5, with 14 bases identical to TRBD2. Germline V CDR1 and CDR2: LGHDT, YNNKEL (reference sequence). The V segment lost 4 bases and the J segment 4 bases; nucleotides outside the gene matches: 8. The CDR3 has 17 amino acids.

The V call is TRBV11-2, the J call TRBJ1-5; D is undetermined. The V gene's germline CDR1 is SGHAT and CDR2 FQNNGV. The CDR3 totals 15 residues. V lost 4 bases and J 2 bases, leaving 12 bases between the germline ends. The DNA for the CDR3 is TGTGCCAGCAGCTCTGCCGGGAGAGGCAATCAGCCCCAGCATTTT. Amino acids: CASSSAGRGNQPQHF.

The V and J genes are TRBV3-1 (or the pseudogene TRBV3-2) and TRBJ1-3; the match to TRBD1 covers 9 bases. The CDR3 is 17 amino acids. The germline gives CDR1 LGHDT, CDR2 YNNKEL (reference sequence). The ends lost 4 bases at V and 4 bases at J; junction bases unmatched: 11. In DNA, the CDR3 is TGTGCCAGCAGCCCTTTCTCCGGGACAGGGATAGGAAACACCATATATTTT. It yields the protein CASSPFSGTGIGNTIYF.

This chain joins TRBV5-1 and TRBJ2-7; D unresolved. The germline V and J ends were trimmed by 0 bases and 7 bases, with 8 bases remaining between them. This CDR3 is 12 amino acids long. Germline values: CDR1 SGHRS, CDR2 YFSETQ. The CDR3 region is CASSLGQREQYF. As DNA, the CDR3 is TGCGCCAGCAGCTTGGGCCAGCGTGAGCAGTACTTC.

The chain is built from TRBV7-8 and TRBJ2-7; 7 bases agree with TRBD1. Losses at the gene ends were 1 base for V and 2 bases for J; bases not matched to a gene: 2. The CDR3 runs to 14 residues. The V gene's germline CDR1 is SGHVS and CDR2 FQNEAQ. In nucleotides, the CDR3 is TGTGCCAGCAGCTTAGTAACAGGGGCCTACGAGCAGTACTTC. The encoded protein is CASSLVTGAYEQYF.

This clone was observed a few times. The chain employs TRBV28 and TRBJ2-3, with TRBD2 matching over 8 bases. V gave up 2 bases and J gave up 5 bases; unmatched junction bases: 3. The CDR3 totals 14 residues. The germline CDR1 and CDR2 sequences are MDHEN and SYDVKM. As DNA, the CDR3 is TGTGCCAGCAGTTTACGGGGGGGCATAGATACGCAGTATTTT. Protein product: CASSLRGGIDTQYF.

This clone showed up just a few times. The rearrangement uses TRBV29-1 and TRBJ1-1, with 7 bases fitting TRBD1. This CDR3 comprises 14 residues. The germline gives CDR1 SQVTM, CDR2 ANQGSEA. V lost 3 bases to trimming and J lost 5 bases; unmatched junction nucleotides: 9. The chain's CDR3 is CSVDRGRGYTEAFF. The CDR3 nucleotides read TGCAGCGTTGATAGGGGGCGGGGATATACTGAAGCTTTCTTT.

The chain links TRBV24-1 to TRBJ1-2; unclear D gene. V shed 6 bases and J shed 4 bases, with 11 bases lying between them. The V gene's germline CDR1 is KGHDR and CDR2 SFDVKD. The CDR3 runs to 13 residues. The CDR3 region has the DNA TGTGCCACCAGTCCTTCCGCCGGCTATGGCTACACCTTC. Residues: CATSPSAGYGYTF.

The V and J genes are TRBV6-2 or TRBV6-3 and TRBJ1-4; 7 nucleotides line up with TRBD1. Germline trimming cut 4 bases from V and 7 bases from J; bases unmatched to any gene: 0. Germline-derived CDR1 and CDR2 are MNHEY and SVGEGT. The CDR3 spans 12 residues. DNA for the CDR3: TGTGCCAGCAGTTGGGACAGTGAAAAACTGTTTTTT. Translating gives CASSWDSEKLFF.

J is TRBJ2-1 and V is TRBV11-2; 9 nucleotides match TRBD2. This CDR3 region has 15 residues. Trimming cost V 5 bases and J 4 bases; bases outside gene matches: 6. Germline V gene data show CDR1 as SGHAT and CDR2 as FQNNGV. DNA for the CDR3: TGTGCCAGCAGCCTTATAGCGGGGGTTTACAATGAGCAGTTCTTC. It is translated as CASSLIAGVYNEQFF.

Points on this clone: Other DNA sequences in the sample encode the same CDR3. This chain joins TRBV4-1 and TRBJ2-1; 8 nucleotides align to TRBD1. CDR3 length: 14 amino acids. Germline CDR1 reads MGHRA; CDR2 reads YSYEKL. The V gene end was trimmed by 6 bases and the J gene end by 7 bases; junction bases not matched to a gene: 8. The CDR3: CASSHKTGVNEQFF. In DNA, the CDR3 is TGCGCCAGCAGTCACAAGACAGGGGTGAATGAGCAGTTCTTC.

The chain joins TRBV6-4 to TRBJ1-2; D gene unclear. The germline CDR1 and CDR2 sequences are MRHNA and SNTAGT. The CDR3 covers 12 residues. V was shortened by 10 bases and J by 7 bases, with 16 bases between the two germline ends. The CDR3 sequence is CATSPSRGGYTF. The CDR3 region has the DNA TGTGCCACCTCCCCGAGTCGGGGTGGCTACACCTTC.

This chain joins TRBV13 and TRBJ2-1, with 7 bases matching TRBD1. The CDR3 sequence is 15 residues long. Germline CDR1 reads PRHDT; CDR2 reads FYEKMQ (reference sequence). The V gene end was trimmed by 7 bases and the J gene end by 0 bases; junction bases not matched to a gene: 6. The CDR3: CASTGQTSSYNEQFF. CDR3 DNA sequence: TGTGCCAGCACGGGACAGACCAGCTCCTACAATGAGCAGTTCTTC.

V usage is TRBV28 and J usage is TRBJ2-5; 7 nucleotides match TRBD1. The trim removed 4 bases at V and 5 bases at J, leaving 10 bases unmatched. Germline lookup yields CDR1 MDHEN and CDR2 SYDVKM. The CDR3 is made up of 15 amino acids. CDR3 region: CASSSRNRGRETQYF. DNA for the CDR3: TGTGCCAGCAGTTCACGAAACAGGGGAAGGGAGACCCAGTACTTC.

The chain uses TRBV14 and TRBJ2-7, with D possibly matching TRBD2 (6 bases). Trimming shortened V by 1 base and J by 3 bases, and 19 bases separated the two germline ends. The germline CDR1 and CDR2 sequences are SGHDN and FVKESK. The CDR3 covers 17 residues. This CDR3 reads CASSQGRNPGVFYEQYF. The CDR3 bases are TGTGCCAGCAGCCAAGGTCGAAATCCGGGGGTCTTCTACGAGCAGTACTTC.

V gene TRBV7-7 combines with J gene TRBJ2-3, with 7 bases fitting TRBD2. Per the germline V gene, CDR1 is SSHAT and CDR2 is FNYEAQ (reference sequence). After removal of 8 bases from V and 6 bases from J, the junction contained 8 bases not matched to a gene. This CDR3 is 13 amino acids long. For the CDR3, the DNA is TGTGCCAGCTCACCAAGGGGAGGGGATACGCAGTATTTT. Protein sequence: CASSPRGGDTQYF.

The V and J genes are TRBV25-1 and TRBJ1-2; TRBD1 aligns across 8 bases. V was pared by 6 bases and J by 2 bases, with 5 bases of the junction left unmatched. CDR3 length equals 14 residues. Germline CDR1 and CDR2: MGHDK and SYGVNS. The CDR3 DNA follows: TGTGCCAGCAGGGGAGACAGGGGAAACTATGGCTACACCTTC. Protein: CASRGDRGNYGYTF.

This rearrangement joins TRBV27 to TRBJ2-7, with 11 bases matching TRBD2. The junction had 6 bases not matched to a gene; V was cut back by 5 bases and J by 3 bases. Germline CDR1 reads MNHEY; CDR2 reads SMNVEV (reference sequence). CDR3 length equals 15 residues. The CDR3 coding sequence is TGTGCCAGCAGTCCCGGACTAGCGGGTGGCTACGAGCAGTACTTC. This translates into CASSPGLAGGYEQYF.

V and J are TRBV30 and TRBJ1-6, with 7 bases that match TRBD1. Germline CDR1 reads GTSNPN; CDR2 reads SVGIG (reference sequence). This CDR3 contains 18 residues. The ends lost 0 bases at V and 1 base at J; junction bases unmatched: 9. The CDR3 protein is CAWSVLRGTESYNSPLHF. CDR3 DNA: TGTGCCTGGAGTGTACTTCGAGGGACAGAGTCCTATAATTCACCCCTCCACTTT.

This chain links TRBV7-9 with TRBJ2-7; the D gene is possibly TRBD1 (5 bases). The CDR3 consists of 13 residues. V dropped 5 bases and J dropped 3 bases, with 11 bases sitting between them. The germline V gene encodes CDR1 SEHNR and CDR2 FQNEAQ (reference sequence). CDR3 region: CASSQRQIYEQYF. CDR3 in DNA: TGTGCCAGCAGCCAAAGACAGATCTACGAGCAGTACTTC.

The genes are TRBV13 and TRBJ2-7, with TRBD1 matching 8 bases. The CDR3 runs to 15 residues. Germline trimming cut 3 bases from V and 0 bases from J; bases unmatched to any gene: 4. In germline, CDR1 is PRHDT, CDR2 FYEKMQ (reference sequence). CDR3 amino acids: CASSFRGLSSYEQYF. The CDR3 nucleotides are TGTGCCAGCAGCTTCAGGGGGCTGAGCTCCTACGAGCAGTACTTC.

This sequence joins TRBV6-4 and TRBJ2-1; 13 bases match TRBD2. The ends lost 2 bases at V and 8 bases at J; junction bases unmatched: 0. The CDR3 runs 14 residues. CDR1 and CDR2 (germline): MRHNA, SNTAGT. The CDR3 bases are TGTGCCAGCAGTGACGGACTAGCGGGGGATGAGCAGTTCTTC. Translating gives CASSDGLAGDEQFF.

This clone was counted a single time. The chain employs TRBV10-3 and TRBJ2-1; 12 bases fit TRBD2. Germline V lookup: CDR1 ENHRY, CDR2 SYGVKD. This CDR3 comprises 15 residues. V shed 5 bases and J 4 bases; nucleotides not matched to a gene: 3. The CDR3 DNA reads as TGTGCCATCAGTCAGACTAGCGGGGGTTACAATGAGCAGTTCTTC. Protein sequence: CAISQTSGGYNEQFF.

Only one count was recorded for this clone. This sequence joins TRBV30 and TRBJ1-5, with D perhaps TRBD1 (5 bases). Germline CDR1 and CDR2: GTSNPN and SVGIG (reference sequence). Trimming shortened V by 0 bases and J by 7 bases, and 10 bases separated the two germline ends. CDR3 length: 13 amino acids. The CDR3 DNA reads TGTGCCTGGAGTGTAAGGGGCCGCCAGCCCCAGCATTTT. It codes for CAWSVRGRQPQHF.

The chain employs TRBV24-1 and TRBJ2-1; D gene unclear. V was clipped by 6 bases and J by 7 bases, with 6 bases between them. Germline loops: CDR1 KGHDR, CDR2 SFDVKD. This CDR3 comprises 11 residues. In DNA form, the CDR3 reads TGTGCCACCAGTTTCGGGAATGAGCAGTTCTTC. Translated, it gives CATSFGNEQFF.

The rearrangement uses TRBV15 and TRBJ1-3, with 7 bases matching TRBD1. This CDR3 is built from 15 residues. The V and J ends lost 4 bases and 2 bases, in that order; junction bases with no gene match: 5. The germline gives CDR1 LNHNV, CDR2 YYDKDF (reference sequence). The CDR3, as DNA: TGTGCCACCAGCACGGGGGACAGACCTGGAAACACCATATATTTT. Protein product: CATSTGDRPGNTIYF. The full variable domain, with the rest looked up from reference TRBV15 and TRBJ1-3, is DAMVIQNPRYQVTQFGKPVTLSCSQTLNHNVMYWYQQKSSQAPKLLFHYYDKDFNNEADTPDNFQSRRPNTSFCFLDIRSPGLGDTAMYLCATSTGDRPGNTIYFGEGSWLTVV.

The rearrangement uses TRBV9 and TRBJ2-2; 12 bases line up with TRBD1. The V segment lost 4 bases and the J segment 7 bases; nucleotides outside the gene matches: 8. Germline V CDR1 and CDR2: SGDLS, YYNGEE. The CDR3 contains 16 residues. CDR3 residues: CASSIGTGGLNGELFF. CDR3 DNA: TGTGCCAGCAGCATAGGGACAGGGGGCTTGAACGGGGAGCTGTTTTTT.